The 11 T cell receptor beta chains presented below share a single source sample, sequenced in a study of human T cells and chemical hapten exposure. Using its own MiXCR run on the RACE reads, TCRdb lists one record per CDR3 protein. The sample yields 90,000 to 140,000 distinct CDR3 sequences, 34% seen once. Time point described: patch test 3, about 24 weeks after DPC sensitization. Treatment meaning: therapeutic diphenylcyclopropenone sensitization with weekly scalp DPC. The specimen was whole blood, collected in connection with sensitization to the hapten diphenylcyclopropenone (DPC). The receptors were sampled from a man aged 40-50 years with alopecia areata. Some clones in this sample may be carry-over from other donors' samples.

This sequence joins TRBV13 and TRBJ2-5; 7 bases map to TRBD2. Trimming removed 0 bases from V and 4 bases from J; junction bases left unmatched: 8. There are 16 residues in the CDR3. Germline V gene data show CDR1 as PRHDT and CDR2 as FYEKMQ (reference sequence). The CDR3 protein is CASSLGGDYGAETQYF. DNA for the CDR3: TGTGCCAGCAGCTTAGGCGGGGACTACGGGGCAGAGACCCAGTACTTC.

CDR3: CASSQSVEETQYF. The CDR3 DNA reads TGTGCCAGCAGTCAGTCGGTAGAAGAGACCCAGTACTTC. V gene TRBV28 combines with J gene TRBJ2-5; D gene unclear. This CDR3 contains 13 residues. V dropped 5 bases and J dropped 3 bases, with 10 bases sitting between them. Looked up from germline, CDR1 is MDHEN and CDR2 is SYDVKM.

The chain joins TRBV21-1 to TRBJ2-5; no DNA check was done on the table's D call, TRBD1. TRBV21-1 is noted as a pseudogene. This CDR3 comprises 12 residues. This CDR3 is CASSKVGREPAF. DNA of the CDR3: TGTGCCAGCAGCAAAGTGGGGCGGGAACCTGCCTTC.

CDR3 DNA: TGTGCCTGGAGTGTGACTTGGACAGGGGGCAACACTGAAGCTTTCTTT. Translating gives CAWSVTWTGGNTEAFF. The chain has TRBV30 and TRBJ1-1; 11 positions match TRBD1. The J segment lost 2 bases and the V segment lost 0 bases, leaving 5 bases of the junction unmatched. The germline CDR1 and CDR2 sequences are GTSNPN and SVGIG (reference sequence). The CDR3 loop spans 16 amino acids.

This clonotype was seen more than once but under ten times. The V call is TRBV29-1, the J call TRBJ2-3, with D perhaps TRBD2 (6 bases). The CDR3 extends over 11 amino acids. Germline V CDR1 and CDR2: SQVTM, ANQGSEA. With 6 bases removed from V and 7 bases from J, the gap between germline ends came to 11 bases. CDR3: CSVRDSNTQYF. The DNA of the CDR3 is TGCAGCGTCCGGGACTCAAATACGCAGTATTTT.

This clonotype was observed many times. This chain joins TRBV4-3 and TRBJ2-6; D unresolved. There are 17 residues in the CDR3. V was pared by 1 base and J by 0 bases, with 10 bases between. Germline V CDR1 and CDR2: LGHNA, YSLEER. DNA of the CDR3: TGCGCCAGCAGCCAAGTCCGTAGTGGCTCTGGGGCCAACGTCCTGACTTTC. Translated: CASSQVRSGSGANVLTF.

The rearrangement uses TRBV20-1 and TRBJ2-1; 7 bases line up with TRBD2. In germline, CDR1 is DFQATT, CDR2 SNEGSKA (reference sequence). This CDR3 is 13 amino acids long. The V gene end was trimmed by 3 bases and the J gene end by 9 bases; junction bases not matched to a gene: 8. For the CDR3, the DNA is TGCAGTGCTAGCCCCGGCGGGAGTGGTGAGCAGTTCTTC. Its protein is CSASPGGSGEQFF.

This clonotype was observed a few times. The J gene is TRBJ1-1, the V gene TRBV5-1, with 11 bases fitting TRBD1. CDR1 SGHRS and CDR2 YFSETQ come from the germline V gene. The ends lost 4 bases at V and 6 bases at J; junction bases unmatched: 8. The CDR3 loop spans 15 amino acids. The CDR3 loop is CASSTGQGARSEAFF. In nucleotides, the CDR3 is TGCGCCAGCAGCACAGGACAGGGGGCTCGCTCTGAAGCTTTCTTT.

The rearrangement links TRBV9 to TRBJ2-7; D remains ambiguous. CDR3 length: 13 amino acids. Between the trimmed V and J ends, which lost 0 bases and 6 bases, there was a span of 10 bases. The germline gives CDR1 SGDLS, CDR2 YYNGEE. CDR3 residues: CASSVEEFSEQYV. The DNA of the CDR3 is TGTGCCAGCAGCGTAGAGGAGTTTTCCGAGCAGTACGTC.

The chain has TRBV7-9 and TRBJ2-5; 7 nucleotides agree with TRBD2. Germline values: CDR1 SEHNR, CDR2 FQNEAQ (reference sequence). The ends lost 5 bases at V and 4 bases at J; junction bases unmatched: 16. This CDR3 has 17 amino acids. The CDR3 region is CASSPGGAGNLPETQYF. CDR3 in DNA: TGTGCCAGCAGCCCCGGGGGAGCGGGAAACCTCCCAGAGACCCAGTACTTC. Full variable domain (missing parts from reference TRBV7-9 and TRBJ2-5): DTGVSQNPRHKITKRGQNVTFRCDPISEHNRLYWYRQTLGQGPEFLTYFQNEAQLEKSRLLSDRFSAERPKGSFSTLEIQRTEQGDSAMYLCASSPGGAGNLPETQYFGPGTRLLVL.

This clonotype turned up a few times. CDR3 nucleotide sequence: TGTGCCAGCAGCCCGCACTCGGGGGCCCTCCACTTT. This translates into CASSPHSGALHF. V usage is TRBV28 and J usage is TRBJ1-6; tentatively, D is TRBD1 (5 bases). V lost 6 bases, J lost 14 bases, and 14 bases lay in between. The CDR3 contains 12 residues. Germline-derived CDR1 and CDR2 are MDHEN and SYDVKM.